These T cell receptor beta chains were read from a single sample in a study of chemoradiotherapy in HPV16-positive cancers. Libraries were prepared by immunoSEQ multiplex PCR; TCRdb keeps only in-frame clonotypes and omits some of them. There are approximately 34,000 clones in the sample; around 89% occur only once, and approximately 3% lies in the top ten. Sample: blood, taken from a patient who underwent chemoradiotherapy. These receptors were collected from a human donor with HPV-associated anogenital cancer. CDR3s include the opening cysteine and the closing phenylalanine or tryptophan. The order of the fields is D gene, V gene, J gene, clone size, CDR3 protein, CDR3 DNA. A D gene is named only where the DNA matches it firmly. Where a row states a size, it is once, few, many or the class of an expanded clone; other rows omit it.

d_call: TRBD2; v_call: TRBV18; j_call: TRBJ2-1; clone_size: -; cdr3_aa: CASSPSGGGQGDEQFF; cdr3_nt: TGTGCCAGCTCACCTAGCGGGGGGGGCCAGGGTGATGAGCAGTTCTTC
d_call: TRBD1; v_call: TRBV29-1; j_call: TRBJ1-5; clone_size: -; cdr3_aa: CSVAGRDSDNQPQHF; cdr3_nt: TGCAGCGTTGCGGGCCGGGACAGTGACAATCAGCCCCAGCATTTT
d_call: TRBD1; v_call: TRBV5-1; j_call: TRBJ1-1; clone_size: -; cdr3_aa: CASSPRQGASWREAFF; cdr3_nt: TGCGCCAGCAGCCCCCGACAGGGGGCTAGTTGGAGAGAAGCTTTCTTT
d_call: TRBD1; v_call: TRBV4-3; j_call: TRBJ1-1; clone_size: -; cdr3_aa: CASSQGRSTGLVAFF; cdr3_nt: TGCGCCAGCAGCCAAGGACGCTCGACAGGGTTAGTAGCTTTCTTT
d_call: -; v_call: TRBV7-2; j_call: TRBJ2-5; clone_size: -; cdr3_aa: CASSLATLGTQYF; cdr3_nt: TGTGCCAGCAGCTTAGCTACTCTCGGGACCCAGTACTTC
d_call: TRBD1; v_call: TRBV6-5; j_call: TRBJ1-1; clone_size: -; cdr3_aa: CASSYSGGPYNEAFF; cdr3_nt: TGTGCCAGCAGTTACTCAGGGGGCCCATATAATGAAGCTTTCTTT
d_call: -; v_call: TRBV5-7; j_call: TRBJ2-2; clone_size: -; cdr3_aa: CASSLAGQGNTGELFF; cdr3_nt: TGTGCCAGCAGCTTGGCCGGGCAGGGGAACACCGGGGAGCTGTTTTTT
d_call: TRBD1; v_call: TRBV11-2; j_call: TRBJ2-7; clone_size: once; cdr3_aa: CASSLVGQGAEQYF; cdr3_nt: TGTGCCAGCAGCTTAGTAGGACAGGGGGCCGAGCAGTACTTC
d_call: -; v_call: TRBV7-9; j_call: TRBJ2-3; clone_size: -; cdr3_aa: CASSPSDGLARTDTQYF; cdr3_nt: TGTGCCAGCAGCCCCTCGGACGGACTCGCCCGCACAGATACGCAGTATTTT
d_call: TRBD1; v_call: TRBV4-3; j_call: TRBJ2-7; clone_size: -; cdr3_aa: CASSQDRGQGTYEQYF; cdr3_nt: TGCGCCAGCAGCCAAGATAGGGGACAGGGAACCTACGAGCAGTACTTC
d_call: -; v_call: TRBV19; j_call: TRBJ1-5; clone_size: -; cdr3_aa: CASSIREGSNQPQHF; cdr3_nt: TGTGCCAGTAGTATTAGGGAGGGTAGCAATCAGCCCCAGCATTTT
d_call: -; v_call: TRBV19; j_call: TRBJ1-5; clone_size: once; cdr3_aa: CASSTGPLQPQHF; cdr3_nt: TGTGCCAGTAGTACGGGGCCCCTTCAGCCCCAGCATTTT
d_call: -; v_call: TRBV19; j_call: TRBJ1-1; clone_size: -; cdr3_aa: CASSIVGGAGRTEAFF; cdr3_nt: TGTGCCAGTAGTATAGTGGGCGGGGCCGGACGAACTGAAGCTTTCTTT
d_call: TRBD2; v_call: TRBV5-1; j_call: TRBJ2-1; clone_size: -; cdr3_aa: CASSFWREGQDEQFF; cdr3_nt: TGCGCCAGCAGCTTTTGGCGGGAGGGGCAGGATGAGCAGTTCTTC
d_call: -; v_call: TRBV5-1; j_call: TRBJ1-3; clone_size: -; cdr3_aa: CASSAKTGSGNTIYF; cdr3_nt: TGCGCCAGCAGCGCTAAAACAGGCTCTGGAAACACCATATATTTT
d_call: TRBD1; v_call: TRBV29-1; j_call: TRBJ1-5; clone_size: -; cdr3_aa: CSVEGQPNQPQHF; cdr3_nt: TGCAGCGTGGAGGGACAGCCGAATCAGCCCCAGCATTTT
d_call: TRBD2; v_call: TRBV4-3; j_call: TRBJ2-5; clone_size: -; cdr3_aa: CASSQELVGRGAQYF; cdr3_nt: TGCGCCAGCAGCCAAGAACTAGTGGGGCGGGGGGCCCAGTACTTC
d_call: TRBD2; v_call: TRBV27; j_call: TRBJ2-1; clone_size: -; cdr3_aa: CASSSSAGGARVNEQFF; cdr3_nt: TGTGCCAGCAGTTCCTCAGCGGGAGGCGCTCGAGTTAATGAGCAGTTCTTC
d_call: TRBD2; v_call: TRBV6-1; j_call: TRBJ2-1; clone_size: -; cdr3_aa: CASSRLAGPEGEQFF; cdr3_nt: TGTGCCAGCAGTCGGCTAGCGGGGCCAGAGGGTGAGCAGTTCTTC
d_call: -; v_call: TRBV5-1; j_call: TRBJ2-7; clone_size: -; cdr3_aa: CASSEGRPSYEQYF; cdr3_nt: TGCGCCAGCAGCGAGGGGCGACCGTCCTACGAGCAGTACTTC
d_call: TRBD1; v_call: TRBV11-2; j_call: TRBJ1-1; clone_size: -; cdr3_aa: CASRLGQGGTEAFF; cdr3_nt: TGTGCCAGCAGGCTGGGACAGGGAGGCACTGAAGCTTTCTTT
d_call: -; v_call: TRBV7-9; j_call: TRBJ2-5; clone_size: few; cdr3_aa: CASSPTSFTGTGETQYF; cdr3_nt: TGTGCCAGCAGCCCGACTAGTTTCACCGGGACCGGGGAGACCCAGTACTTC
d_call: -; v_call: TRBV10-3; j_call: TRBJ1-2; clone_size: -; cdr3_aa: CAISESQGRYGYTF; cdr3_nt: TGTGCCATCAGTGAGTCGCAGGGCCGCTATGGCTACACCTTC
d_call: -; v_call: TRBV10-2; j_call: TRBJ1-2; clone_size: medium-sized; cdr3_aa: CASSESGRGHGYTF; cdr3_nt: TGCGCCAGCAGTGAGTCGGGCAGGGGACATGGCTACACCTTC
d_call: -; v_call: TRBV7-3; j_call: TRBJ1-6; clone_size: -; cdr3_aa: CASSLAGRTHSPLHF; cdr3_nt: TGTGCCAGCAGCCTCGCTGGCAGGACCCATTCACCCCTCCACTTT
d_call: -; v_call: TRBV4-3; j_call: TRBJ2-1; clone_size: -; cdr3_aa: CASSQGFSGHPYNEQFF; cdr3_nt: TGCGCCAGCAGCCAAGGCTTTTCGGGACACCCCTACAATGAGCAGTTCTTC
d_call: TRBD1; v_call: TRBV5-6; j_call: TRBJ1-1; clone_size: -; cdr3_aa: CASRGQGENTEAFF; cdr3_nt: TGTGCCAGCAGGGGACAGGGGGAAAACACTGAAGCTTTCTTT
d_call: -; v_call: TRBV5-6; j_call: TRBJ1-1; clone_size: -; cdr3_aa: CASSRGTEAFF; cdr3_nt: TGTGCCAGCTCCCGGGGCACTGAAGCTTTCTTT
d_call: -; v_call: TRBV10-2; j_call: TRBJ2-3; clone_size: -; cdr3_aa: CASSVGSADTQYF; cdr3_nt: TGCGCCAGCAGTGTAGGTAGCGCGGATACGCAGTATTTT
d_call: -; v_call: TRBV21-1; j_call: TRBJ1-1; clone_size: -; cdr3_aa: CASSTSSGRDTEAFF; cdr3_nt: TGTGCCAGCAGCACCTCCTCCGGGCGGGACACTGAAGCTTTCTTT
d_call: -; v_call: TRBV5-4; j_call: TRBJ2-2; clone_size: -; cdr3_aa: CASSAGGRIANTGELFF; cdr3_nt: TGTGCCAGCAGCGCAGGGGGGAGGATCGCGAACACCGGGGAGCTGTTTTTT
d_call: TRBD1; v_call: TRBV14; j_call: TRBJ1-6; clone_size: -; cdr3_aa: CASSQDRFRGQGNSPLHF; cdr3_nt: TGTGCCAGCAGCCAAGACAGATTCCGAGGACAGGGTAATTCACCCCTCCACTTT
d_call: TRBD1; v_call: TRBV5-1; j_call: TRBJ1-6; clone_size: -; cdr3_aa: CASSGTTGGERNSPLHF; cdr3_nt: TGCGCCAGCAGCGGAACGACAGGGGGCGAAAGAAATTCACCCCTCCACTTT
d_call: TRBD2; v_call: TRBV6-5; j_call: TRBJ2-1; clone_size: large; cdr3_aa: CASRRGLAEFF; cdr3_nt: TGTGCCAGCAGACGCGGACTAGCGGAGTTCTTC
d_call: TRBD2; v_call: TRBV11-2; j_call: TRBJ2-1; clone_size: -; cdr3_aa: CASSLDGTSGRSYNEQFF; cdr3_nt: TGTGCCAGCAGCTTAGATGGAACTAGCGGGAGATCCTACAATGAGCAGTTCTTC
d_call: -; v_call: TRBV11-2; j_call: TRBJ2-7; clone_size: -; cdr3_aa: CASSPFSSYEQYF; cdr3_nt: TGTGCCAGCAGCCCTTTCTCTTCCTACGAGCAGTACTTC